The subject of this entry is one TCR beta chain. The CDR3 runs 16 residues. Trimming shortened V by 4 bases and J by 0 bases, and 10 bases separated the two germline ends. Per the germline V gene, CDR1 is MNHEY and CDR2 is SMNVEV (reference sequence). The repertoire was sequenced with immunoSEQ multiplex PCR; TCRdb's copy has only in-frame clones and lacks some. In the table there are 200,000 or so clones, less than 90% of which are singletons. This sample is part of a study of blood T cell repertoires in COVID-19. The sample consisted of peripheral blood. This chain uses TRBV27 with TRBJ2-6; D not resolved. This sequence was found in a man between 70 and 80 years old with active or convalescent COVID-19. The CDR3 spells CASSYQRRSGANVLTF. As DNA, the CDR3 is TGTGCCAGCAGTTATCAGCGCCGCTCTGGGGCCAACGTCCTGACTTTC.